The rows below give T cell receptor beta chains drawn from one sample of a study of cytomegalovirus exposure and HLA in healthy donors. Generated by immunoSEQ multiplex PCR, the TCRdb table keeps only in-frame clones and is missing some. The data show 200,000 to 300,000 clones, over 75% seen once. Sequenced sample: PBMCs. These receptors all stem from a young man in good health and CMV-seropositive. Each CDR3 is given with its conserved first and last residue. Each record gives: D gene, CDR3 length, J gene, clone size, V gene, CDR3 DNA, CDR3 protein. D genes are given only for firm matches. Some rows have no size entry. The others give once, few or many, or a class for an expanded clone.

- | 13 | TRBJ1-3 | - | TRBV14 | TGTGCCAGCAGCCACGCGGGGGGAAACACCATATATTTT | CASSHAGGNTIYF
TRBD2 | 13 | TRBJ2-7 | - | TRBV30 | TGTGCCTGGAGCGGAGCGGGGTCCTACGAGCAGTACTTC | CAWSGAGSYEQYF
TRBD2 | 13 | TRBJ2-1 | - | TRBV25-1 | TGTGCCACCTCTGTAGCGGGAGGGAAGGAGCAGTTCTTC | CATSVAGGKEQFF
TRBD1 | 11 | TRBJ2-1 | - | TRBV20-1 | TGCAGTGCCAGGGACAGCAATTTAGTTTTCTTC | CSARDSNLVFF
TRBD1 | 15 | TRBJ2-1 | - | TRBV29-1 | TGCAGCGGGAAGGACAGGGCTTATTCTGTTAATGAGCAGTTCTTC | CSGKDRAYSVNEQFF
- | 13 | TRBJ1-4 | - | TRBV27 | TGTGCCAGCAGACCTTTAGGAAATGAAAAACTGTTTTTT | CASRPLGNEKLFF
TRBD2 | 17 | TRBJ2-3 | - | TRBV7-9 | TGTGCCAGCAGGGCCAGCCTAGCGGCTAGGTCAGGAGATACGCAGTATTTT | CASRASLAARSGDTQYF
TRBD1 | 15 | TRBJ1-2 | - | TRBV5-4 | TGTGCCAGCAGCTCATCCGGGGGACAGAACTATGGCTACACCTTC | CASSSSGGQNYGYTF
TRBD2 | 14 | TRBJ2-2 | - | TRBV2 | TGTGCCAGCAGTGGGACTAGTGGGACCGGGGAGCTGTTTTTT | CASSGTSGTGELFF
- | 14 | TRBJ1-1 | - | TRBV29-1 | TGCAGCGTTCCCCCGGGACCCATGAACACTGAAGCTTTCTTT | CSVPPGPMNTEAFF
TRBD2 | 15 | TRBJ2-2 | - | TRBV4-2 | TGTGCCAGCAGCCAAGAGGGGGGGAGTGCCGGGGAGCTGTTTTTT | CASSQEGGSAGELFF
TRBD2 | 15 | TRBJ2-7 | - | TRBV2 | TGTGCCAGCAGTGAAGCCGGACTAGCGGGAGGGCCACGGTACTTC | CASSEAGLAGGPRYF
TRBD1 | 16 | TRBJ2-2 | once | TRBV28 | TGTGCCAGCAGTTTCGCCGGGACAGGGGTACCCGGGGAGCTGTTTTTT | CASSFAGTGVPGELFF
- | 14 | TRBJ2-1 | - | TRBV7-2 | TGTGCCAGCAGCCCAGCCAGGCGGAACAATGAGCAGTTCTTC | CASSPARRNNEQFF
TRBD2 | 18 | TRBJ2-3 | - | TRBV7-2 | TGTGCCAGCAGCGGCTCTAGAAGGAGGCGGGAGGTTCGAGATACGCAGTATTTT | CASSGSRRRREVRDTQYF
TRBD2 | 16 | TRBJ2-3 | - | TRBV5-1 | TGCGCCAGCAGCCCCGGACTAGCGGGAGATTTAGATACGCAGTATTTT | CASSPGLAGDLDTQYF
- | 15 | TRBJ2-7 | - | TRBV5-1 | TGCGCCAGCAGACCCGCAATAGGTAGGGGCTACGAGCAGTACTTC | CASRPAIGRGYEQYF
- | 13 | TRBJ2-5 | - | TRBV27 | TGTGCCAGCAGTTTCAGGGTCCAAGAGACCCAGTACTTC | CASSFRVQETQYF
TRBD1 | 14 | TRBJ1-5 | - | TRBV6-6 | TGTGCCAGCAGGGGACAGGGGGCCCTATGGCCCCAGCATTTT | CASRGQGALWPQHF
- | 14 | TRBJ1-2 | few | TRBV6-6 | TGTGCCAGCAGTTACGGGCAGGGGTTTGAAGGCTACACCTTC | CASSYGQGFEGYTF
TRBD2 | 18 | TRBJ2-7 | - | TRBV19 | TGTGCCAGTAGTATAAATTTGGGTACTAGCGGATATTCCTACGAGCAGTACTTC | CASSINLGTSGYSYEQYF
- | 15 | TRBJ2-1 | - | TRBV9 | TGTGCCAGCAGCGTAGGCACTAGGGATTACAATGAGCAGTTCTTC | CASSVGTRDYNEQFF
- | 15 | TRBJ1-5 | - | TRBV28 | TGTGCCAGCAGTTTATCTGGGATGGGCAATCAGCCCCAGCATTTT | CASSLSGMGNQPQHF
- | 14 | TRBJ1-5 | - | TRBV5-6 | TGTGCCAGCAGCTTTGGGCAGTACAATCAGCCCCAGCATTTT | CASSFGQYNQPQHF
TRBD2 | 14 | TRBJ2-1 | once | TRBV2 | TGTGCCAGCAGTGAGGGAGCGGGAGCCAATGAGCAGTTCTTC | CASSEGAGANEQFF
TRBD1 | 16 | TRBJ2-3 | - | TRBV4-2 | TGTGCCAGCAGCCAAGCGACAGGGGCTGGCGGAGATACGCAGTATTTT | CASSQATGAGGDTQYF
- | 19 | TRBJ2-5 | - | TRBV30 | TGTGCCTGGCACCCCCGGGGGGCGCAAAGTTTTTCGAAGATCGAGACCCAGTACTTC | CAWHPRGAQSFSKIETQYF
- | 15 | TRBJ1-1 | - | TRBV10-3 | TGTGCCATCAGGCTAAGGGACGTAGAGAACACTGAAGCTTTCTTT | CAIRLRDVENTEAFF
TRBD1 | 18 | TRBJ1-2 | - | TRBV5-1 | TGCGCCAGCAGCTCCAATGGACAGGGCGAACCTAATAACTATGGCTACACCTTC | CASSSNGQGEPNNYGYTF
TRBD1 | 16 | TRBJ2-7 | once | TRBV27 | TGTGCCAGCAGTGGAAACAGGGGGCAGACAGAGAACGAGCAGTACTTC | CASSGNRGQTENEQYF
TRBD1 | 13 | TRBJ2-7 | few | TRBV10-2 | TGCGCCAGCAGAGGGACAGCTACCTACGAGCAGTACTTC | CASRGTATYEQYF
TRBD2 | 13 | TRBJ2-1 | - | TRBV6-6 | TGTGCCAGCAGGCGGGACTACGTCAATGATCAGTTCTTC | CASRRDYVNDQFF
- | 11 | TRBJ1-2 | - | TRBV9 | TGTGCCAGCAGCGGGGACACCCTTCCCACCTTC | CASSGDTLPTF
TRBD1 | 15 | TRBJ2-3 | - | TRBV27 | TGTGCCAGCAGTTTACGGGACAGGGCGACAGATACGCAGTATTTT | CASSLRDRATDTQYF
TRBD1 | 15 | TRBJ1-1 | once | TRBV27 | TGTGCCAGCAGGAGCCCGGGACAGTTGAACACTGAAGCTTTCTTT | CASRSPGQLNTEAFF
TRBD1 | 15 | TRBJ2-7 | - | TRBV6-4 | TGTGCCAGCAGTGCCTCCCCGGGACAGGCCCACGAGCAGTACTTC | CASSASPGQAHEQYF
TRBD1 | 16 | TRBJ1-2 | - | TRBV7-9 | TGTGCCAGCAGCTTGGGACAGGGGGAGGCTAACTATGGCTACACCTTC | CASSLGQGEANYGYTF
TRBD1 | 16 | TRBJ2-6 | - | TRBV4-3 | TGCGCCAGCAGCCTCACAGGGGGCTCTGGGGCCAACGTCCTGACTTTC | CASSLTGGSGANVLTF
- | 15 | TRBJ2-3 | - | TRBV7-8 | TGTGCCAGCAGCTTAGGGGCTATACGCACAGATACGCAGTATTTT | CASSLGAIRTDTQYF
TRBD2 | 14 | TRBJ2-7 | - | TRBV7-2 | TGTGCCAGCAGCGTTAGCGGGGGAGCCTACGAGCAGTACTTC | CASSVSGGAYEQYF
- | 14 | TRBJ2-7 | - | TRBV5-4 | TGTGCCAGCAGCTTGGGGCCCAACGGGGACGAGCAGTACTTC | CASSLGPNGDEQYF
- | 13 | TRBJ2-3 | - | TRBV5-4 | TGTGCCAGCAGCCCCACTAGCACAGATACGCAGTATTTT | CASSPTSTDTQYF
TRBD1 | 15 | TRBJ2-7 | - | TRBV6-6 | TGTGCCAGCAGCCTACCCGGGACAGGGGTCTACGAGCAGTACTTC | CASSLPGTGVYEQYF
TRBD1 | 16 | TRBJ2-5 | - | TRBV7-9 | TGTGCCAGCAGCTCCCGTAGGACAGGGCCTAAAGAGACCCAGTACTTC | CASSSRRTGPKETQYF
- | 16 | TRBJ1-2 | - | TRBV18 | TGTGCCAGCTCACTGCTACAGGGAAGAGCTAACTATGGCTACACCTTC | CASSLLQGRANYGYTF
- | 15 | TRBJ1-5 | once | TRBV6-1 | TGTGCCAGCAGTGAACAGCCTAATAGCAATCAGCCCCAGCATTTT | CASSEQPNSNQPQHF
TRBD1 | 13 | TRBJ2-7 | - | TRBV7-3 | TGTGCCAGCAGCATGGGACAGTCCTACGAGCAGTACTTC | CASSMGQSYEQYF
- | 14 | TRBJ1-1 | - | TRBV29-1 | TGCAGCGTTGGCAGGGGACCGGATGGAACTGAAGCTTTCTTT | CSVGRGPDGTEAFF
- | 13 | TRBJ2-7 | - | TRBV6-5 | TGTGCCAGCAGACCGACAGGATACTACGAGCAGTACTTC | CASRPTGYYEQYF
TRBD1 | 14 | TRBJ2-3 | few | TRBV6-6 | TGTGCCAGCAGTTACTCGCAGGGGGCAGATACGCAGTATTTT | CASSYSQGADTQYF